A single TCR beta chain is shown here with its context. Its antigen is as yet unknown. This CDR3 has 16 amino acids. From germline, CDR1 is SGHRS and CDR2 YFSETQ. Trimming removed 4 bases at V and 2 bases at J, with 17 bases between. The record originates from a study of identical twins. Unique molecular identifiers were present on the cDNA, which also gained a universal primer site by template switching. TCRdb reanalysed the 5' RACE reads using MiXCR and keeps one entry per CDR3 protein. The table has 450,000 to 650,000 distinct CDR3 sequences, 9.5% to 10% seen once. The study's findings and limits: Cord blood beta clonotypes present at high abundance carried fewer insertions; no such pattern appeared in memory repertoires. Compared with models, monozygotic twins showed more out-of-frame TCR alpha sharing.

This same sample was also taken into another study, of yellow fever vaccine responses in identical twins.

This chain links TRBV5-1 with TRBJ2-3; no clear D gene. The sample was PBMCs. The sequence derives from a woman aged 18-35 years in good health. Here the CDR3 reads CASSPVSLHDTDTQYF. As DNA, the CDR3 is TGCGCCAGCAGCCCGGTCAGCCTTCACGACACAGATACGCAGTATTTT.